This TCR beta chain was captured by sequencing in a study of CD8+ T cells in alopecia areata. CDR1 is SGHRS, CDR2 YFSETQ, per germline. CDR3 length: 14 residues. The germline V and J ends were trimmed by 1 base and 3 bases, with 10 bases remaining between them. Treatment here: oral pan-JAK inhibitor, 5-10 mg twice daily. This clone was picked up a small number of times. Antigen unknown. Following extraction, RNA underwent reverse transcription to cDNA, which served as the sequencing template. TCRdb keeps only in-frame clones here, not all; method: immunoSEQ multiplex PCR. The profile shows around 270,000 clones, 55% to 75% of them singletons. General study results and limits: Scalp clonality, together with expanded CD8+ clones among the top 100, fell significantly with tofacitinib.

The specimen was CD4+ T cells sorted from blood, collected at week 24, from a patient treated with tofacitinib. The rearrangement links TRBV5-1 to TRBJ2-5, with D possibly TRBD1 on 6 matching bases. The TCR originated in a human donor with alopecia areata. CDR3 DNA: TGCGCCAGCAGCTTGTGGACAGCTGAAGAGACCCAGTACTTC. This sequence encodes CASSLWTAEETQYF.